Below, one T cell receptor beta chain is given with its context. This specimen comes from a study of blood T cell repertoires in COVID-19. For the study at large: The origin of the acute and convalescent COVID-19 samples was the United States, Italy and Spain.

Germline V gene lookup returns CDR1 SGHRS and CDR2 YFSETQ. This CDR3 contains 15 residues. V was shortened by 1 base and J by 6 bases, with 17 bases between the two germline ends. Sequencing was performed with immunoSEQ multiplex PCR; in TCRdb, only in-frame clones are kept and a portion is missing. The sample shows some 60,000 clones, 90% of them seen only once. The source is a man aged 55 to 70 with acute or convalescent COVID-19. The V and J genes are TRBV5-1 and TRBJ2-7, with D perhaps TRBD1 (5 bases). Material: peripheral blood. The CDR3 bases are TGCGCCAGCAGCTTGAGGGGTTTTGGTTCAGGCGAGCAGTACTTC. Amino acids: CASSLRGFGSGEQYF. The variable domain in full, completed from reference TRBV5-1 and TRBJ2-7, reads KAGVTQTPRYLIKTRGQQVTLSCSPISGHRSVSWYQQTPGQGLQFLFEYFSETQRNKGNFPGRFSGRQFSNSRSEMNVSTLELGDSALYLCASSLRGFGSGEQYFGPGTRLTVT.